Listed here are 31 T cell receptor beta chains from one sample, sequenced in a study of vaccination and CD4 T cells after COVID-19. Once obtained from cultured CD4+ T cells, the DNA was sequenced using the Oncomine TCR Beta short-read assay. TCRdb redid the calling of the PCR reads with MiXCR, one entry per CDR3 protein. The repertoire consists of 22,000 or so distinct CDR3 sequences, with less than 35% occurring once and the leading ten covering 12%. Antigen specificity for these receptors is unknown. Described treatment: approximately 11-day PBMC culture with coronavirus spike peptide pools or control peptides (ViraFEST assay). Material: cultured CD4+ T cells from blood. The receptors come from a human donor with COVID-19.

Only a few counts were recorded for this clonotype. This CDR3 reads CASSPRVVETQYF. CDR3 bases: TGTGCCAGCAGCCCTCGAGTGGTAGAGACCCAGTACTTC. The gene calls are TRBV11-3 and TRBJ2-5; D unclear. V lost 5 bases and J 4 bases, leaving 11 bases between the germline ends. The CDR3 is 13 amino acids. CDR1 and CDR2 from the germline V gene are SGHNT and YENEEA.

This clonotype was recorded once. The DNA of the CDR3 is TGTGCTAGTGGTTTGATTACGGGCTTGGGCACTGAAGCTTTCTTT. Translating gives CASGLITGLGTEAFF. This chain uses TRBV12-5 with TRBJ1-1; D gene unclear. Between the trimmed V and J ends, which lost 2 bases and 4 bases, there was a span of 14 bases. This CDR3 contains 15 residues. Germline CDR1 LGHNT, CDR2 FRNRAP.

There are a few counts of this clonotype. The J gene is TRBJ1-1, the V gene TRBV30; possibly TRBD1 for D (5 bases). Deletions cut 8 bases from V and 5 bases from J, with 21 bases between. Looked up from germline, CDR1 is GTSNPN and CDR2 is SVGIG (reference sequence). This CDR3 has 14 residues. The CDR3 is CAGYAGGANTEAFF. CDR3 bases: TGTGCCGGTTATGCGGGGGGAGCGAATACTGAAGCTTTCTTT.

This clonotype was detected only a few times. The gene calls are TRBV11-1 and TRBJ1-2, with 7 bases fitting TRBD1. CDR3 length: 14 amino acids. The V and J ends lost 0 bases and 6 bases, in that order; junction bases with no gene match: 4. CDR1 and CDR2 (germline): SGHAT, FQDESV (reference sequence). Here the CDR3 reads CASSLALGTDGYTF. CDR3 in DNA: TGTGCCAGCAGCTTAGCGCTTGGGACAGATGGCTACACCTTC.

The chain is built from TRBV20-1 and TRBJ1-1; the D is unclear. The CDR3 runs to 14 residues. Looked up from germline, CDR1 is DFQATT and CDR2 is SNEGSKA (reference sequence). Trimming cost V 3 bases and J 5 bases, with 16 bases left between them. This chain's CDR3 is CSARAHLGTTEAFF. DNA for the CDR3: TGCAGTGCTAGGGCCCACCTGGGTACAACTGAAGCTTTCTTT.

The V and J genes are TRBV21-1 and TRBJ2-5; no DNA check was done on the table's D call, TRBD1. TRBV21-1 is described as a pseudogene. The CDR3 sequence is 15 residues long. CDR3 nucleotide sequence: TGTGCCAGCAGCGACCGGGACAGGGGCCAAGAGACCCAGTACTTC. This gives the protein CASSDRDRGQETQYF.

This chain connects TRBV6-1 to TRBJ1-2, with 9 nucleotides matching TRBD1. The CDR3 is 16 amino acids. V shed 7 bases and J 0 bases; nucleotides not matched to a gene: 9. Germline CDR1 reads MNHNS; CDR2 reads SASEGT. CDR3 sequence: CASTEGDRASNYGYTF. CDR3 DNA sequence: TGTGCCAGCACGGAAGGGGACAGGGCTTCTAACTATGGCTACACCTTC.

This clonotype came up a few times. This chain joins TRBV20-1 and TRBJ1-3; 9 bases are a match to TRBD1. The junction had 3 bases not matched to a gene; V was cut back by 0 bases and J by 0 bases. Per the germline V gene, CDR1 is DFQATT and CDR2 is SNEGSKA (reference sequence). This CDR3 is 16 amino acids long. CDR3: CSARDTGGISGNTIYF. CDR3 sequence (DNA): TGCAGTGCTAGAGATACAGGGGGCATCTCTGGAAACACCATATATTTT.

This clonotype turned up a few times. Its ends do not fully match the called genes, so a read error is possible. The V and J genes are TRBV24-1 and TRBJ1-2; the D is unclear. This CDR3 has 11 residues. Germline values: CDR1 KGHDR, CDR2 SFDVKD. The CDR3 DNA reads TGTGCCACCAGTGATTTAGGGCAGGAGCCCTTC. Protein product: CATSDLGQEPF.

Only a few counts were recorded for this clonotype. The chain joins TRBV27 to TRBJ1-4; D possibly corresponds to TRBD1 (5 bases). This CDR3 contains 18 residues. Germline CDR1 reads MNHEY; CDR2 reads SMNVEV (reference sequence). Trimming took off 5 bases at V and 3 bases at J, with 22 bases between the two ends. CDR3 coding DNA: TGTGCCAGCAGTAAATCCCCCAGGGCGAGCAGAGCTAATGAAAAACTGTTTTTT. Translating gives CASSKSPRASRANEKLFF.

The V call is TRBV5-1, the J call TRBJ2-3; 9 positions match TRBD2. V trimming: 10 bases; J trimming: 2 bases; junction bases outside the gene matches: 8. Germline V gives CDR1 SGHRS, CDR2 YFSETQ. The CDR3 consists of 14 residues. The CDR3 DNA sequence: TGCGCCGCAGCTCTAGCGGGGACCACAGATACGCAGTATTTT. This encodes CAAALAGTTDTQYF.

This chain uses TRBV20-1 with TRBJ2-1; 15 positions agree with TRBD2. V was pared by 6 bases and J by 7 bases, with 7 bases of the junction left unmatched. Looked up from germline, CDR1 is DFQATT and CDR2 is SNEGSKA (reference sequence). There are 15 residues in the CDR3. For the CDR3, the DNA is TGCAGTGCCAGGACTAGCGGGGGGGCCACGAATGAGCAGTTCTTC. Protein product: CSARTSGGATNEQFF.

This clonotype has a handful of counts. CDR3 residues: CASGPYLLGTEAFF. In DNA form, the CDR3 reads TGTGCCAGCGGACCTTACTTGTTAGGCACTGAAGCTTTCTTT. The chain carries TRBV2 and TRBJ1-1, with D hard to call. Trimming cost V 8 bases and J 4 bases, with 17 bases left between them. The V gene's germline CDR1 is SNHLY and CDR2 FYNNEI. The CDR3 spans 14 residues.

The chain is built from TRBV2 and TRBJ1-6; 8 nucleotides match TRBD1. Germline trimming cut 4 bases from V and 4 bases from J; bases unmatched to any gene: 3. Germline V lookup: CDR1 SNHLY, CDR2 FYNNEI. This CDR3 has 15 amino acids. The CDR3 reads CASSGTGHYNSPLHF. In DNA, the CDR3 is TGTGCCAGCAGTGGGACAGGGCATTATAATTCACCCCTCCACTTT.

This chain joins TRBV19 and TRBJ1-2; D gene uncertain. V dropped 6 bases and J dropped 4 bases, with 9 bases sitting between them. The germline V gene has CDR1 LNHDA and CDR2 SQIVND (reference sequence). This CDR3 is built from 12 residues. The CDR3 loop is CASSPAGYGYTF. The DNA of the CDR3 is TGTGCCAGTAGCCCGGCAGGCTATGGCTACACCTTC. Full variable domain (rest looked up from reference TRBV19 and TRBJ1-2): DGGITQSPKYLFRKEGQNVTLSCEQNLNHDAMYWYRQDPGQGLRLIYYSQIVNDFQKGDIAEGYSVSREKKESFPLTVTSAQKNPTAFYLCASSPAGYGYTFGSGTRLTVV.

The CDR3 sequence is CASNEQGPNEKLFF. The CDR3 DNA reads as TGTGCCAGCAACGAACAGGGGCCTAATGAAAAACTGTTTTTT. The genes are TRBV2 and TRBJ1-4; 7 nucleotides line up with TRBD1. The CDR3 contains 14 residues. Per germline, CDR1 SNHLY and CDR2 FYNNEI. Trimming removed 7 bases from V and 3 bases from J; junction bases left unmatched: 5.

This chain uses TRBV7-2 with TRBJ2-3, with 12 positions matching TRBD2. The CDR3 sequence is 18 residues long. CDR1 and CDR2 (germline): SGHTA, FQGNSA. The trim removed 6 bases at V and 5 bases at J, leaving 15 bases unmatched. The CDR3 region has the DNA TGTGCCAGCAGTACCTCTCCCCTAGCGGGGGGGTTGGGAGATACGCAGTATTTT. It encodes CASSTSPLAGGLGDTQYF.

This clonotype was picked up one time. This chain joins TRBV7-2 and TRBJ2-6; D uncertain. Trimming shortened V by 7 bases and J by 0 bases, and 16 bases separated the two germline ends. The germline CDR1 and CDR2 sequences are SGHTA and FQGNSA. CDR3 length equals 17 residues. This CDR3 reads CASTSRRVSSGANVLTF. The CDR3 nucleotides are TGTGCCAGCACCTCTCGCCGGGTCAGCTCTGGGGCCAACGTCCTGACTTTC.

This sequence joins TRBV6-1 and TRBJ2-5, with D possibly matching TRBD1 (5 bases). The CDR3 runs to 17 residues. CDR1 is MNHNS and CDR2 is SASEGT in the germline V gene. The V end was cut by 6 bases, the J end by 0 bases, with 20 bases between. The CDR3 here is CASRTHETQQDQETQYF. CDR3 nucleotides: TGTGCCAGCAGGACGCACGAAACTCAACAGGACCAAGAGACCCAGTACTTC.

The V call is TRBV4-1, the J call TRBJ2-5, with D possibly matching TRBD1 (5 bases). Trimming removed 3 bases at V and 5 bases at J, with 13 bases between. The CDR3 loop spans 14 amino acids. The germline V gene encodes CDR1 MGHRA and CDR2 YSYEKL. The CDR3 DNA reads TGCGCCAGCAGCCACCCGACAGCCTGGGAGACCCAGTACTTC. Protein: CASSHPTAWETQYF.

The rearrangement links TRBV27 to TRBJ2-3, with unresolved D. CDR1 MNHEY and CDR2 SMNVEV come from the germline V gene (reference sequence). The CDR3 has 11 residues. V dropped 2 bases and J dropped 6 bases, with 3 bases sitting between them. For the CDR3, the DNA is TGTGCCAGCAGTTTAAGGGATACGCAGTATTTT. Its protein is CASSLRDTQYF.

This clonotype occurred a few times. The V and J genes are TRBV11-2 and TRBJ1-6, with TRBD1 matching 8 bases. The V and J ends lost 10 bases and 7 bases, in that order; junction bases with no gene match: 9. Looked up from germline, CDR1 is SGHAT and CDR2 is FQNNGV. The CDR3 contains 14 residues. The CDR3 nucleotides read TGTGCCACCCGATGGACAGGGCGGAATTCACCCCTCCACTTT. This codes for CATRWTGRNSPLHF.

CDR3 DNA sequence: TGTGCCAGCAGCTGGGGGGGGCATTACGAGCAGTACTTC. Protein: CASSWGGHYEQYF. J is TRBJ2-7 and V is TRBV7-9; TRBD2 is a possible D gene (7 bases). V shed 4 bases and J shed 4 bases, with 11 bases lying between them. Germline V gene sequence: CDR1 SEHNR, CDR2 FQNEAQ (reference sequence). CDR3 size: 13 residues.

DNA of the CDR3: TGTGCCAGCAGTACGACAGTCATGAACACTGAAGCTTTCTTT. The encoded protein is CASSTTVMNTEAFF. The rearrangement links TRBV2 to TRBJ1-1; weak D call: TRBD1 (5 bases). The CDR3 length is 14 residues. The V end lost 5 bases, the J end lost 0 bases, and 10 bases lay between the germline ends. Germline CDR1 and CDR2: SNHLY and FYNNEI.

The chain links TRBV20-1 to TRBJ1-3; 7 bases map to TRBD1. Looked up from germline, CDR1 is DFQATT and CDR2 is SNEGSKA (reference sequence). V dropped 1 base and J dropped 3; count of bases not matched to a gene: 6. This CDR3 contains 15 residues. The CDR3 DNA is TGCAGTGCTAGAGTCGGGGACAGTGGTGGAAACACCATATATTTT. As protein: CSARVGDSGGNTIYF.

This chain joins TRBV2 and TRBJ1-2; D gene ambiguous. The length of the CDR3 is 13 residues. Trimming cost V 4 bases and J 3 bases, with 9 bases left between them. Germline CDR1 and CDR2: SNHLY and FYNNEI. The CDR3 loop reads CASSGAPHYGYTF. The CDR3 coding sequence is TGTGCCAGCAGTGGTGCCCCCCACTATGGCTACACCTTC.

This clonotype turned up a few times. The chain uses TRBV6-1 and TRBJ2-7; no firm D call. Trimming took off 6 bases at V and 3 bases at J, with 6 bases between the two ends. Germline V gene data show CDR1 as MNHNS and CDR2 as SASEGT. The CDR3 is made up of 11 amino acids. DNA of the CDR3: TGTGCCAGCAGGGACCTCTACGAGCAGTACTTC. It yields the protein CASRDLYEQYF.

The chain uses TRBV2 and TRBJ1-1; D is perhaps TRBD1 (6 bases). The CDR3 is 13 residues long. The germline V gene encodes CDR1 SNHLY and CDR2 FYNNEI. The V gene lost 6 bases and the J gene lost 4 bases, with 12 bases spanning the gap. The CDR3 spells CASRNRDRTEAFF. The CDR3 DNA follows: TGTGCCAGCAGGAACAGGGATCGCACTGAAGCTTTCTTT.

The sample holds one count of this clonotype. The gene calls are TRBV7-2 and TRBJ1-4; 8 bases are shared with TRBD1. Germline V gene data show CDR1 as SGHTA and CDR2 as FQGNSA. The V gene end was trimmed by 8 bases and the J gene end by 7 bases; junction bases not matched to a gene: 9. The CDR3 contains 14 residues. The CDR3 DNA reads as TGTGCCAGCGGCCGACAGGGGCCCAGTGAAAAACTGTTTTTT. As protein: CASGRQGPSEKLFF.

The genes are TRBV9 and TRBJ2-2; TRBD2 agrees at 9 bases. The CDR3 spans 15 residues. Per the germline V gene, CDR1 is SGDLS and CDR2 is YYNGEE. The V segment lost 7 bases and the J segment 1 base; nucleotides outside the gene matches: 5. The CDR3 DNA follows: TGTGCCAGCGGTGAAGCGGGGGGGAACACCGGGGAGCTGTTTTTT. Translation gives CASGEAGGNTGELFF.

The V gene is TRBV12-3 or TRBV12-4, the J gene TRBJ2-7, with TRBD2 identical over 10 bases. The CDR3 spans 20 residues. Trimming cost V 4 bases and J 0 bases; bases outside gene matches: 18. CDR3 sequence (DNA): TGTGCCAGCAGTTCCCCTTTGAGCGGGGGGGTCCTACACAACTCCTACGAGCAGTACTTC. Protein sequence: CASSSPLSGGVLHNSYEQYF.